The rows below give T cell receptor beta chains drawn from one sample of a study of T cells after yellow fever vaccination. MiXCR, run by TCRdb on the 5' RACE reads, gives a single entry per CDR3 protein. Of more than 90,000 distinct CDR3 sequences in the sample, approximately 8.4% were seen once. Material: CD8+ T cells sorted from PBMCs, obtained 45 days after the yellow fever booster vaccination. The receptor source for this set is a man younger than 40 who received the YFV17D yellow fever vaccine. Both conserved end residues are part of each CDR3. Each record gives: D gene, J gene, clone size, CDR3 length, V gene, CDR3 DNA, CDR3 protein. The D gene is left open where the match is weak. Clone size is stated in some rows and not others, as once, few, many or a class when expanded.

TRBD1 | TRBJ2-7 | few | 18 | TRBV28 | TGTGCCAGCACCTCTCTAAATATTTGGGACAGGGAAACCTACGAGCAGTACTTC | CASTSLNIWDRETYEQYF
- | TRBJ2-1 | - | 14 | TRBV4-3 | TGCGCCAGCAGCCGAGCTAGCTCCTACAATGAGCAGTTCTTC | CASSRASSYNEQFF
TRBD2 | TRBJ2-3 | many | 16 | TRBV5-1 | TGCGCCAGCAGCTTCACTAGCGGGAGTAGTACAGATACGCAGTATTTT | CASSFTSGSSTDTQYF
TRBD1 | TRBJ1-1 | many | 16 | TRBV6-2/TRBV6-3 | TGTGCCAGCAGTTACGGGACAGTGCTGATGAACACTGAAGCTTTCTTT | CASSYGTVLMNTEAFF
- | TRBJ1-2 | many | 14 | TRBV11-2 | TGTGCCAGAAGCAGTCGGGCCCCTAACTATGGCTACACCTTC | CARSSRAPNYGYTF
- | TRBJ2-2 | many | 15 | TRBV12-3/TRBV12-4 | TGTGCCAGCAGTCCCAACGGGGCTTACACCGGGGAGCTGTTTTTT | CASSPNGAYTGELFF
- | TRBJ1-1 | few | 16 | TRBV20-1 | TGCAGTGCTAGAACCTTATCAGGGCCCTTGAACACTGAAGCTTTCTTT | CSARTLSGPLNTEAFF
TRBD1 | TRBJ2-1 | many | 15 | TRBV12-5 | TGTGCTAGTGGCCGGGGACAGGGGGTCTACAATGAGCAGTTCTTC | CASGRGQGVYNEQFF
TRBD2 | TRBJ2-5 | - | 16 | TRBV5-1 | TGCGCCAGCAGCTTCAAGCGGGAGGGCCTAATAGAGACCCAGTACTTC | CASSFKREGLIETQYF
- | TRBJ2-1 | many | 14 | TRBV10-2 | TGCGCCAGCAGTGACGGGAGCTCCTACAATGAGCAGTTCTTC | CASSDGSSYNEQFF
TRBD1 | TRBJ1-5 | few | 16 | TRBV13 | TGTGCCAGCAGCTTAGGGGCCAGGGGGCGGTATCAGCCCCAGCATTTT | CASSLGARGRYQPQHF
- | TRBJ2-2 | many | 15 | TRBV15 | TGTGCCACCAGCAGAGATCAGGGGTTTAGCGGGGAGCTGTTTTTT | CATSRDQGFSGELFF
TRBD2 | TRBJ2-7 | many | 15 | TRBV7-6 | TGTGCCAGCAGCTCCCTAGCGGAGCGAACCTACGAGCAGTACTTC | CASSSLAERTYEQYF
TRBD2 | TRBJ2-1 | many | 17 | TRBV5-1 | TGCGCCAGCAGCCCCTGGGGGACTAGCGGGAGTGGGAATGAGCAGTTCTTC | CASSPWGTSGSGNEQFF
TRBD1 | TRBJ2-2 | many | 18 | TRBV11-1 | TGTGCCAGCAGCTTATCGACAGGGTGGGCTAAGAACACCGGGGAGCTGTTTTTT | CASSLSTGWAKNTGELFF
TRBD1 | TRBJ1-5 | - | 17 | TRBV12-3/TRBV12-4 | TGTGCCAGCAGTTTCCAGACCTTGGACAGGGCCGGTCAGCCCCAGCATTTT | CASSFQTLDRAGQPQHF
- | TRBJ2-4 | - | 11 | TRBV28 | TGTGCCAGCAACGAAGGGAACATTCAGTACTTC | CASNEGNIQYF
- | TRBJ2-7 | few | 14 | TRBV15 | TGTGCCACCACCTCCCATCCCGGGGAATACGAGCAGTACTTC | CATTSHPGEYEQYF
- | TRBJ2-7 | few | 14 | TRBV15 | TGTGCCACCAGCAGAAGCCGTGAATTGGCCGAGCAGTACTTC | CATSRSRELAEQYF
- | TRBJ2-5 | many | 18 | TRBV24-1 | TGTGCCACCAGTGATTCTCAATTCCGGACGGAGTACCAAGAGACCCAGTACTTC | CATSDSQFRTEYQETQYF
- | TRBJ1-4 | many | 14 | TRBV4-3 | TGCGCCAGCAGCCAAGATGACGACGGCGAAAAACTGTTTTTT | CASSQDDDGEKLFF
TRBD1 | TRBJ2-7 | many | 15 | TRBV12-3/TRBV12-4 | TGTGCCAGCAGTTCGAAAGGGACAGGGGTCCACGAGCAGTACTTC | CASSSKGTGVHEQYF
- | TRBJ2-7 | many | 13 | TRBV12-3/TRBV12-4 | TGTGCCAGCAGTTTAGCGTTATCCTACGAGCAGTACTTC | CASSLALSYEQYF
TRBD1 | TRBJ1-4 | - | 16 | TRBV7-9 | TGTGCCAGCAGCTTAGCAATGAGGGGGCTCGGGGAAAAACTGTTTTTT | CASSLAMRGLGEKLFF
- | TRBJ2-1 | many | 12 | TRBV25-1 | TGTGCCAGCAGTGCTGACCCTTTACAAAGACTCTTC | CASSADPLQRLF
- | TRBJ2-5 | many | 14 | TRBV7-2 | TGTGCCAGCAGCCCTGAGCTCATACAAGAGACCCAGTACTTC | CASSPELIQETQYF
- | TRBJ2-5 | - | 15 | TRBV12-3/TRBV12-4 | TGTGCCAGCAGTTTGTTATCGGGCGGGGAAGAGACCCAGTACTTC | CASSLLSGGEETQYF
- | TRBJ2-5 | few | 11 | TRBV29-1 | TGCAGCGTTAATTTCTGGGAGACCCAGTACTTC | CSVNFWETQYF
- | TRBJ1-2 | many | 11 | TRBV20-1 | TGCAGTGCGCTTACAGGGAATGGCTACACCTTC | CSALTGNGYTF
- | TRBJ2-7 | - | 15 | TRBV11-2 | TGTGCCAGCAGCTCCGGAGGCTCCAGCTCCTACGAGCAGTACTTC | CASSSGGSSSYEQYF
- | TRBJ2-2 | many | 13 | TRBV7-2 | TGTGCCAGCAGCACCCTAGCGACCGGGGAGCTGTTTTTT | CASSTLATGELFF
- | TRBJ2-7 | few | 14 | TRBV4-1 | TGCGCCAGCAGCCAAATAGGGGTTTTCTACGAGCAGTACTTC | CASSQIGVFYEQYF
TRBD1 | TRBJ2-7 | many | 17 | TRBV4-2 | TGTGCCAGCAGCCAAGGGACAGGAGACAGGGGCTCCTACGAGCAGTACTTC | CASSQGTGDRGSYEQYF
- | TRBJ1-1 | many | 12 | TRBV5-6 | TGTGCCAGCAGCCGTACTACGACCGAAGCTTTCTTT | CASSRTTTEAFF
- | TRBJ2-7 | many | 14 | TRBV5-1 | TGCGCCAGCAGCTTGGGGGGGAGATCGCTCGAGCAGTACTTC | CASSLGGRSLEQYF